This T cell receptor (beta chain) was recorded in a study of response to subunit inactivated influenza vaccine. TCRdb re-called the RT-PCR reads through MiXCR, storing one row per CDR3 protein. The sample gives 630,000 or so distinct CDR3 sequences, around 14% of which show up once; roughly 10% is in the top ten. V gave up 5 bases and J gave up 2 bases, with 10 bases separating them. This CDR3 region has 14 residues. CDR1 and CDR2 from the germline V gene are SEHNR and FQNEAQ (reference sequence). The sequencing used PBMCs from blood, collected approximately 12 days after vaccination. The origin of this receptor is a man aged 45-65 years who received an inactivated influenza vaccine. The rearrangement uses TRBV7-9 and TRBJ1-5; D is unclear. This chain's CDR3 is CASSPLYGNQPQHF. For the CDR3, the DNA is TGTGCCAGCAGCCCCCTTTATGGCAATCAGCCCCAGCATTTT.